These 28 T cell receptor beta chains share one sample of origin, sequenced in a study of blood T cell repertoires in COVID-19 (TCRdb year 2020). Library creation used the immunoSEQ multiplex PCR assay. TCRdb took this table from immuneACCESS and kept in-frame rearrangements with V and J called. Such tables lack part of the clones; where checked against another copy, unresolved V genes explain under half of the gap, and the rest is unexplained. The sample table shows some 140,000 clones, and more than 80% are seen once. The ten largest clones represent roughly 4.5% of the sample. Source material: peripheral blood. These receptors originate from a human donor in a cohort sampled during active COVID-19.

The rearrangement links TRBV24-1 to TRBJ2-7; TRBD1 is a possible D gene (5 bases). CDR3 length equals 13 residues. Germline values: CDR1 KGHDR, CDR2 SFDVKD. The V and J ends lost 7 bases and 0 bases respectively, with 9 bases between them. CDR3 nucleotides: TGTGCCACCAGGGGGCTCCGCTCCTACGAGCAGTACGTC. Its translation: CATRGLRSYEQYV.

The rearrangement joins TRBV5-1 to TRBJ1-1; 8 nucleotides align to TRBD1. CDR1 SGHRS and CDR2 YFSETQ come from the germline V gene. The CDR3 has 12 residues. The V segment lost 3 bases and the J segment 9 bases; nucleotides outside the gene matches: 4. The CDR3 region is CASSSQGAKAFF. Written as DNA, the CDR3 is TGCGCCAGCAGCTCTCAGGGGGCGAAAGCTTTCTTT.

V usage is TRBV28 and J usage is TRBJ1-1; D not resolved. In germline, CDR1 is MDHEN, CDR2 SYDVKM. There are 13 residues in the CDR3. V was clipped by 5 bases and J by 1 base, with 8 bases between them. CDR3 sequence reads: CASSPTGNTEAFF. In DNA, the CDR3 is TGTGCCAGCAGTCCTACGGGGAACACTGAAGCTTTCTTT.

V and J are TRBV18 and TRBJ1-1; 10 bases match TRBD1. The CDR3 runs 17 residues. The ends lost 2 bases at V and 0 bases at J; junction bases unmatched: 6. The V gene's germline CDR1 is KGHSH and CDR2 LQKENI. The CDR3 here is CASSPRTGGKMNTEAFF. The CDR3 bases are TGTGCCAGCTCACCAAGGACAGGGGGGAAGATGAACACTGAAGCTTTCTTT. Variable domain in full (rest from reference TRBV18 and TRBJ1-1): NAGVMQNPRHLVRRRGQEARLRCSPMKGHSHVYWYRQLPEEGLKFMVYLQKENIIDESGMPKERFSAEFPKEGPSILRIQQVVRGDSAAYFCASSPRTGGKMNTEAFFGQGTRLTVV.

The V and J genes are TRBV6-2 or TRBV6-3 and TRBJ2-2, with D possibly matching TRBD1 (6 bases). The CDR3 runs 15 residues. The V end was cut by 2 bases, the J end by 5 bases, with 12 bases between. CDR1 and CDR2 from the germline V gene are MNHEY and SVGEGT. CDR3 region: CASSYHHRDTGELFF. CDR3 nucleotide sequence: TGTGCCAGCAGTTACCATCACAGGGATACCGGGGAGCTGTTTTTT.

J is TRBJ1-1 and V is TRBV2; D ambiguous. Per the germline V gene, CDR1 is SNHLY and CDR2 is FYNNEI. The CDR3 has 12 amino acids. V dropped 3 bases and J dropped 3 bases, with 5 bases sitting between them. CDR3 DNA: TGTGCCAGCAGTGATACGGACACTGAAGCTTTCTTT. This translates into CASSDTDTEAFF.

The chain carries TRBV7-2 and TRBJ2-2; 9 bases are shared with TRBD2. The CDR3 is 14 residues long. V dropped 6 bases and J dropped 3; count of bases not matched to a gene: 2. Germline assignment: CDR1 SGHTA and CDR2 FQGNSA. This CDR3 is CASRTSGYTGELFF. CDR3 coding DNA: TGTGCCAGCAGGACTAGCGGATACACCGGGGAGCTGTTTTTT.

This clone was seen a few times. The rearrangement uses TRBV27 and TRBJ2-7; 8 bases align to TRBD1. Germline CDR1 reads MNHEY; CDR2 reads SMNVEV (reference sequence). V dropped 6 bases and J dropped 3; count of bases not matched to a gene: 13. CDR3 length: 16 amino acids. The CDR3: CASSRALPGTGYEQYF. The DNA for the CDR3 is TGTGCCAGCAGCCGAGCCCTTCCCGGGACAGGCTACGAGCAGTACTTC.

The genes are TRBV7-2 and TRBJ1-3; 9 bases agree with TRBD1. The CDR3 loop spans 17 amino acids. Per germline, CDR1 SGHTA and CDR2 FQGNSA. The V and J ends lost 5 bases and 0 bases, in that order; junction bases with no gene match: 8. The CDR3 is CASSPNRGPDSGNTIYF. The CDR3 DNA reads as TGTGCCAGCAGCCCAAACAGGGGGCCCGACTCTGGAAACACCATATATTTT.

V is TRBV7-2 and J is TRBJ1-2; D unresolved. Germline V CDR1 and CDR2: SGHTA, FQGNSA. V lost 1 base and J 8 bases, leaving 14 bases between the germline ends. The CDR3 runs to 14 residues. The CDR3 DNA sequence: TGTGCCAGCAGCTTAGATAGCGCCCCTGAGGGCTACACCTTC. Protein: CASSLDSAPEGYTF.

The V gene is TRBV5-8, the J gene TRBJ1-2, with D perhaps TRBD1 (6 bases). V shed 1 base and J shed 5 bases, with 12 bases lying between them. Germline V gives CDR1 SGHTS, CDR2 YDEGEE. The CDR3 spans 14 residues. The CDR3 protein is CASSLMVQGYGYTF. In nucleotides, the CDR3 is TGTGCCAGCAGCTTGATGGTACAGGGTTATGGCTACACCTTC.

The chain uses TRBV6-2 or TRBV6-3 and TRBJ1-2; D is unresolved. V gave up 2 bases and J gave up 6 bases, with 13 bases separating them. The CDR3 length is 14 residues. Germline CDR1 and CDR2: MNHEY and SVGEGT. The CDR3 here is CASSYGGRLDGYTF. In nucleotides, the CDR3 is TGTGCCAGCAGTTACGGAGGACGGCTGGATGGCTACACCTTC.

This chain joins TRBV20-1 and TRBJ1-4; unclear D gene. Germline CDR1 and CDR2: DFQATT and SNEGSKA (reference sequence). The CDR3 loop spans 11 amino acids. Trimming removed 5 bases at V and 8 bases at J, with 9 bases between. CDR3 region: CSALFGEKLFF. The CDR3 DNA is TGCAGTGCTCTCTTCGGGGAAAAACTGTTTTTT.

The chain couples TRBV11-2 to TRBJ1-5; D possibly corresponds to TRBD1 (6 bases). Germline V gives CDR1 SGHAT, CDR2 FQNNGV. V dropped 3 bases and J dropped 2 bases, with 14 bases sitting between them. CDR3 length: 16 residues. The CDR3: CASSLGGGNRNQPQHF. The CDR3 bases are TGTGCCAGCAGCTTGGGAGGGGGAAATCGCAATCAGCCCCAGCATTTT.

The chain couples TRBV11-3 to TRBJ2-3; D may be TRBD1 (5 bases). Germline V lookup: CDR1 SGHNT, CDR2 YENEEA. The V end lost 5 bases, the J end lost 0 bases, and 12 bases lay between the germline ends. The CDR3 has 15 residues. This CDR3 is CASSAQGDSTDTQYF. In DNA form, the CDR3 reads TGTGCCAGCAGCGCCCAGGGCGATAGCACAGATACGCAGTATTTT.

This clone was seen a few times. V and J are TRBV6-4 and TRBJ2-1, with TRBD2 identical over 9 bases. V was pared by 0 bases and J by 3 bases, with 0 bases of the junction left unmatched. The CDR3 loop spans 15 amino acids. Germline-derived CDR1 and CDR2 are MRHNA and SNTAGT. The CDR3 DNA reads TGTGCCAGCAGTGACTCGCGGGGGGGCTACAATGAGCAGTTCTTC. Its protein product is CASSDSRGGYNEQFF.

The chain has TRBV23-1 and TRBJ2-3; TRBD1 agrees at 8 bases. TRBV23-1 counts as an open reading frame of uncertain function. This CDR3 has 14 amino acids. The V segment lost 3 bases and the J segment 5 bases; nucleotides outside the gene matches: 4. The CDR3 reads CASSQDRAGDTQYF. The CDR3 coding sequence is TGCGCCAGCAGTCAGGACAGGGCCGGAGATACGCAGTATTTT.

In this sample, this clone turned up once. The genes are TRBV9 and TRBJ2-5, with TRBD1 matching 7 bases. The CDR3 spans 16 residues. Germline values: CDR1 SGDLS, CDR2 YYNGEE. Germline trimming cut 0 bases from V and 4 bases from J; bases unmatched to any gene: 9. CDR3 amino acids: CASSVGGPRGRETQYF. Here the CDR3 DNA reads TGTGCCAGCAGCGTAGGGGGTCCGAGGGGGCGAGAGACCCAGTACTTC.

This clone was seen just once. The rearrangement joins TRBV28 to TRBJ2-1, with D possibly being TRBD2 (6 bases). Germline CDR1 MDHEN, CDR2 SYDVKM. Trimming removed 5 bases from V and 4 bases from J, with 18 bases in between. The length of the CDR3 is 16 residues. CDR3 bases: TGTGCCAGCAGTCACCCCGTGGAGGGTCCTTACAATGAGCAGTTCTTC. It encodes CASSHPVEGPYNEQFF.

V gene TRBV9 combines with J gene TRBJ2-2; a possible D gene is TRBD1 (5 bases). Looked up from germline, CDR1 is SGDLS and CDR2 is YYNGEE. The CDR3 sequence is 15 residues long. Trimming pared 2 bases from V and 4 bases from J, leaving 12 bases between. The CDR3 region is CASSVGPQGTGELFF. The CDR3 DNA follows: TGTGCCAGCAGCGTTGGACCGCAGGGCACCGGGGAGCTGTTTTTT.

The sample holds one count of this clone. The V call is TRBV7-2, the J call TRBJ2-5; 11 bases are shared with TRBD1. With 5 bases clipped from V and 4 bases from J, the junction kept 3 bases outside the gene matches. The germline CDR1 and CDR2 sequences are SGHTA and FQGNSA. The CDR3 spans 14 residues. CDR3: CASSKDRGRETQYF. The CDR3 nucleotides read TGTGCCAGCAGCAAGGACAGGGGGCGAGAGACCCAGTACTTC.

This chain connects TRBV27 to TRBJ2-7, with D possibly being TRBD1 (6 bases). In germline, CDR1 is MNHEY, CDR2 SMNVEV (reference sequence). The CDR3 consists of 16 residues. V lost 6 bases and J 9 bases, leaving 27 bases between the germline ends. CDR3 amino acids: CASSPLRTAGPIGQYV. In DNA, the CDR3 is TGTGCCAGCAGCCCCCTCCGGACAGCCGGACCAATCGGGCAGTACGTC.

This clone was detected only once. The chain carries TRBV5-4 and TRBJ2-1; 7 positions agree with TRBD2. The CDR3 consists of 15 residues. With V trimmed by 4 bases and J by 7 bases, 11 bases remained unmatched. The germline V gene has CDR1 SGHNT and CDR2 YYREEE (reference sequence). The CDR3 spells CASSPDPVGRNEQFF. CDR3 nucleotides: TGTGCCAGCAGCCCGGACCCCGTCGGGAGGAATGAGCAGTTCTTC.

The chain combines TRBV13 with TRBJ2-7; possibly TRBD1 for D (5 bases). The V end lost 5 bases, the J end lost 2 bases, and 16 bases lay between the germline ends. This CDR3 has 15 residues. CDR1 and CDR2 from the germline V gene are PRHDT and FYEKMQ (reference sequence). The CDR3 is CASSPRARATYEQYF. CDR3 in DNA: TGTGCCAGCAGCCCACGAGCCAGGGCCACCTACGAGCAGTACTTC.

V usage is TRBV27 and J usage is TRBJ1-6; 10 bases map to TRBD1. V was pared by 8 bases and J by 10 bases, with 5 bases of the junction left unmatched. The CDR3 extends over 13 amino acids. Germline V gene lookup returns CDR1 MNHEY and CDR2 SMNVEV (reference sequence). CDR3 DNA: TGTGCCAGCGGGGGACAGGGGTACTCACCCCTCCACTTT. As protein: CASGGQGYSPLHF.

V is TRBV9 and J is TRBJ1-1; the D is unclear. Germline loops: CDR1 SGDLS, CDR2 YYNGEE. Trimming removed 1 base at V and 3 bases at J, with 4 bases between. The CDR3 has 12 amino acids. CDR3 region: CASSVIDTEAFF. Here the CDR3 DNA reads TGTGCCAGCAGCGTAATAGACACTGAAGCTTTCTTT.

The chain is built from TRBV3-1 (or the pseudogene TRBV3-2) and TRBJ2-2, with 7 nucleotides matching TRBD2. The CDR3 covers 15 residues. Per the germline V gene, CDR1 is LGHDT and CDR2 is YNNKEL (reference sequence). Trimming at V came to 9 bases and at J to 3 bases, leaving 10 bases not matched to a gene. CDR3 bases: TGTGCCAGTGGTCGGTTAGCGGGTGACACCGGGGAGCTGTTTTTT. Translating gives CASGRLAGDTGELFF.

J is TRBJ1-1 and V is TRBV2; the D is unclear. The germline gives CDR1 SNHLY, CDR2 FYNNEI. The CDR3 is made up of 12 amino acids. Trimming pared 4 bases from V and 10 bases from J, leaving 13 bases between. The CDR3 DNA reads TGTGCCAGCAGTGCCGGTGGTCCCCGAGCTTTCTTT. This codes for CASSAGGPRAFF.